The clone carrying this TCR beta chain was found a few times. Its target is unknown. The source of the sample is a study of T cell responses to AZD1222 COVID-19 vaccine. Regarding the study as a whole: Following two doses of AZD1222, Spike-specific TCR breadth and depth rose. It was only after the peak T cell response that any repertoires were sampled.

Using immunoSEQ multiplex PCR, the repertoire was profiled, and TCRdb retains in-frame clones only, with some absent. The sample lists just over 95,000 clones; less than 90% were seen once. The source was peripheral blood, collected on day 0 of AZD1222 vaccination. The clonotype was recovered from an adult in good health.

CDR3 coding DNA: TGTGCCAGCAGTGTTAGGGTCCTCAATCAGCCCCAGCATTTT. It is translated as CASSVRVLNQPQHF. V is TRBV2 and J is TRBJ1-5, with D unclear. CDR3 length: 14 amino acids. Germline V gene lookup returns CDR1 SNHLY and CDR2 FYNNEI. Trimming left V 4 bases short and J 3 bases short, with 10 bases between. The variable domain in full, with the rest retrieved from reference TRBV2 and TRBJ1-5, is EPEVTQTPSHQVTQMGQEVILRCVPISNHLYFYWYRQILGQKVEFLVSFYNNEISEKSEIFDDQFSVERPDGSNFTLKIRSTKLEDSAMYFCASSVRVLNQPQHFGDGTRLSIL.